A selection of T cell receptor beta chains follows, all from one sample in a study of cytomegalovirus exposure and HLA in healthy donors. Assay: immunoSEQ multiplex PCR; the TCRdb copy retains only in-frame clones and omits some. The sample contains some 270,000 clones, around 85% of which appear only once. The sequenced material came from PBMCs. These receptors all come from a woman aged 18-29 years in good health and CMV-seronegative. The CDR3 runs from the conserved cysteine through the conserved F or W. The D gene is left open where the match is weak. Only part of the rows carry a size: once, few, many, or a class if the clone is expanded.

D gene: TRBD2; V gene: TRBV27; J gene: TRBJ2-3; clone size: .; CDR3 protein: CASAPTSGRAGPDTQYF; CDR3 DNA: TGTGCCAGCGCTCCGACTAGCGGGAGGGCTGGCCCAGATACGCAGTATTTT
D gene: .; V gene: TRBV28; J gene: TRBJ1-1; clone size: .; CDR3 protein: CASSLFLRVAGPMNTEAFF; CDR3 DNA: TGTGCCAGCAGTTTATTCTTAAGGGTCGCAGGGCCAATGAACACTGAAGCTTTCTTT
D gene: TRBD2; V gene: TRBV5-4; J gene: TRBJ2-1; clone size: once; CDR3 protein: CAIGTSGGTYNEQFF; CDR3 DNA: TGTGCCATAGGGACTAGCGGGGGAACCTACAATGAGCAGTTCTTC
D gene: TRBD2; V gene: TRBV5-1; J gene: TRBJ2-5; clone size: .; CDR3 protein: CASSRNSGEGKTQYF; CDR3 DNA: TGCGCCAGCAGCCGGAATAGCGGGGAGGGAAAGACCCAGTACTTC
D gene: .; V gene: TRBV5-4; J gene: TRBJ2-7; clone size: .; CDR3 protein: CASSLSPYEQYF; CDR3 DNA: TGTGCCAGCAGCTTGTCCCCATACGAGCAGTACTTC
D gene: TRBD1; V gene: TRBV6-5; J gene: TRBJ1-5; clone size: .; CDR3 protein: CASSPTGGGNQPQHF; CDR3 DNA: TGTGCCAGCAGTCCGACAGGGGGCGGTAATCAGCCCCAGCATTTT
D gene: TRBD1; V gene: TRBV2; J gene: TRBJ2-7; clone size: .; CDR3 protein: CASKGTGSIYEQYF; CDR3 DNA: TGTGCCAGCAAAGGGACAGGGAGCATCTACGAGCAGTACTTC
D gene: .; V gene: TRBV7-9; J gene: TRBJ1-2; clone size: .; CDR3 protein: CASSYTHGYTF; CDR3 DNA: TGTGCCAGCAGCTACACGCATGGCTACACCTTC
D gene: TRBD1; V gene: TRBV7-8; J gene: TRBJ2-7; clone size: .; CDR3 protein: CASSLTGLEQYF; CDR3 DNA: TGTGCCAGCAGCTTGACAGGGCTCGAGCAGTACTTC
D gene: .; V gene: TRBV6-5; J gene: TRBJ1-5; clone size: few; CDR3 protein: CASRRQGNQPQHF; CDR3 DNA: TGTGCCAGCAGGCGTCAGGGGAATCAGCCCCAGCATTTT
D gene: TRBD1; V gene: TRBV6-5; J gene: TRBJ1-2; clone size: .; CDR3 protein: CASSYTTKDRGKGYTF; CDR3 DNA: TGTGCCAGCAGTTACACCACCAAGGACAGGGGAAAAGGCTACACCTTC
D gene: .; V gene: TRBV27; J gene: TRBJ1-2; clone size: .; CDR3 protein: CASSLSRVSKGYTF; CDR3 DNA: TGTGCCAGCAGTTTATCCAGGGTTTCGAAGGGCTACACCTTC
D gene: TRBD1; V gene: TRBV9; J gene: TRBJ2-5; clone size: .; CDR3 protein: CASSVSSGTGARETQYF; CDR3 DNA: TGTGCCAGCAGCGTCTCCTCCGGGACAGGGGCTCGGGAGACCCAGTACTTC
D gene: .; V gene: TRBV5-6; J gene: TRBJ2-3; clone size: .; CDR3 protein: CASSLAGFTDTQYF; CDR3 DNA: TGTGCCAGCAGCTTGGCGGGATTTACAGATACGCAGTATTTT
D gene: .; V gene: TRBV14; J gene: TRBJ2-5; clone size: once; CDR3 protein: CASSQEYSQETQYF; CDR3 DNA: TGTGCCAGCAGCCAAGAGTACAGTCAAGAGACCCAGTACTTC
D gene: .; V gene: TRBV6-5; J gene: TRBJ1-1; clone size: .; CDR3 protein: CASADGGNTEAFF; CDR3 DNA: TGTGCCAGCGCGGATGGTGGGAACACTGAAGCTTTCTTT
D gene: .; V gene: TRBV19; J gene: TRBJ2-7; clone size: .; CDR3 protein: CASSIVGTGTYEQYF; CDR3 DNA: TGTGCCAGTAGTATTGTTGGTACAGGGACCTACGAGCAGTACTTC
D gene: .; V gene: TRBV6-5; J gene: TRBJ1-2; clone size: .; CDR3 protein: CASSRNGGVDGYTF; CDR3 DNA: TGTGCCAGCAGTAGAAATGGGGGGGTCGATGGCTACACCTTC
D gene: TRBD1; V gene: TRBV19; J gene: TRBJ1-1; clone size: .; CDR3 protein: CASSIWGQGVNTEAFF; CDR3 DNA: TGTGCCAGTAGTATATGGGGACAGGGGGTGAACACTGAAGCTTTCTTT
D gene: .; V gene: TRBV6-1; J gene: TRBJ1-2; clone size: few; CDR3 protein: CASTSNRVGYTF; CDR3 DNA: TGTGCCAGCACCAGTAACAGGGTTGGCTACACCTTC
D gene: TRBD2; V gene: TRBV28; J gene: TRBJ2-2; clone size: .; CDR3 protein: CASTKGLSFTGELFF; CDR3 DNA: TGTGCCAGCACAAAGGGACTAAGCTTCACCGGGGAGCTGTTTTTT
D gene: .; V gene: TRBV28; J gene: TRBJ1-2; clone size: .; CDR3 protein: CASSETGTRSGYTF; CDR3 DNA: TGTGCCAGCAGTGAAACCGGGACAAGGTCTGGCTACACCTTC
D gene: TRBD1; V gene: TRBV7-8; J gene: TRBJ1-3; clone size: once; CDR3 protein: CASSLVGQGASGNTIYF; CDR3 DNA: TGTGCCAGCAGCTTAGTGGGACAGGGGGCCTCTGGAAACACCATATATTTT
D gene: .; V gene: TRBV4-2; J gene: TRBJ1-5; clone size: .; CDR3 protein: CASSQDRGYQPQHF; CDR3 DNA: TGTGCCAGCAGCCAAGATCGGGGATATCAGCCCCAGCATTTT
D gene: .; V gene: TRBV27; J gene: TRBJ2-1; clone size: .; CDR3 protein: CASSIGGAGNEQFF; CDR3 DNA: TGTGCCAGCAGTATAGGGGGGGCGGGGAATGAGCAGTTCTTC
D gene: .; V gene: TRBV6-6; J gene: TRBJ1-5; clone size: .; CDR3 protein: CASSYLSGSNQPQHF; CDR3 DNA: TGTGCCAGCAGTTACTTATCAGGTAGCAATCAGCCCCAGCATTTT
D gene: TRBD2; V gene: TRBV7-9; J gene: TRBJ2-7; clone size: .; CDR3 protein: CASSFTSALYEQYF; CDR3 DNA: TGTGCCAGCAGCTTCACTAGCGCTCTCTACGAGCAGTACTTC
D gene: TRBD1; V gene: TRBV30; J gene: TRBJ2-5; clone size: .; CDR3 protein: CAWNNGDRGREETQYF; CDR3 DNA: TGTGCCTGGAATAACGGGGACAGGGGTCGGGAAGAGACCCAGTACTTC
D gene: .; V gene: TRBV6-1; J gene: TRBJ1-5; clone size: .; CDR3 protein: CASRGQDNQPQHF; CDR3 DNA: TGTGCCAGCAGAGGACAAGATAATCAGCCCCAGCATTTT
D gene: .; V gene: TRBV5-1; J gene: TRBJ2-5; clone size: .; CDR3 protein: CASSSTEQETQYF; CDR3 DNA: TGCGCCAGCAGCTCGACGGAGCAAGAGACCCAGTACTTC
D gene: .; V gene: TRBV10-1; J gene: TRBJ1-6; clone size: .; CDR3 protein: CASSESGDNSPLHF; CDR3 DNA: TGCGCCAGCAGTGAAAGCGGTGATAATTCACCCCTCCACTTT
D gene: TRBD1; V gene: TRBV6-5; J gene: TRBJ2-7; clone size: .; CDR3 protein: CASWDRGSYEQYF; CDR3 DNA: TGTGCCAGTTGGGACAGGGGATCCTACGAGCAGTACTTC
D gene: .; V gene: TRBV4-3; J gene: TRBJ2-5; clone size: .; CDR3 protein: CASSQDAGVEETQYF; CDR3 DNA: TGCGCCAGCAGCCAAGATGCAGGGGTAGAAGAGACCCAGTACTTC
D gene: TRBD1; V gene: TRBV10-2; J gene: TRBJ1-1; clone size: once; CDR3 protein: CASSPSGTGNTEAFF; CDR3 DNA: TGCGCCAGCAGTCCTTCCGGGACAGGGAACACTGAAGCTTTCTTT
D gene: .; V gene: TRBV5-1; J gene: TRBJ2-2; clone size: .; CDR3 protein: CASSLVGGVDTGELFF; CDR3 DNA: TGCGCCAGCAGCTTGGTTGGCGGGGTTGATACCGGGGAGCTGTTTTTT
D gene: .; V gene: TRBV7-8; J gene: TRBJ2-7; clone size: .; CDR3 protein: CASSPTSSYEQYF; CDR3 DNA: TGTGCCAGCAGCCCCACTAGCAGCTACGAGCAGTACTTC
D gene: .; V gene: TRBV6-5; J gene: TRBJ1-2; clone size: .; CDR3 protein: CASGAAVSQHGYTF; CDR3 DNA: TGTGCCAGCGGAGCAGCGGTCTCACAGCATGGCTACACCTTC
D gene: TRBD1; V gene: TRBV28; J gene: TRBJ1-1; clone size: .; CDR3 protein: CASRSGQVNTEAFF; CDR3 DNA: TGTGCCAGCAGGTCCGGACAGGTGAACACTGAAGCTTTCTTT
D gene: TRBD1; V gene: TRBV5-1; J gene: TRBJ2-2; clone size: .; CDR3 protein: CASTRDRNTGELFF; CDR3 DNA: TGCGCCAGCACCCGGGACAGGAACACCGGGGAGCTGTTTTTT
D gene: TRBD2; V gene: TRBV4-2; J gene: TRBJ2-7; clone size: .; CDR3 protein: CASSQGGLAPSSYEQYF; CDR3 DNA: TGTGCCAGCAGCCAAGGGGGACTAGCGCCGAGCTCCTACGAGCAGTACTTC
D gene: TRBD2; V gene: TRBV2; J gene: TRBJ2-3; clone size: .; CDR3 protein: CASSTKRTSGRTDTQYF; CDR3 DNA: TGTGCCAGCAGTACCAAGCGGACTAGCGGGAGGACAGATACGCAGTATTTT
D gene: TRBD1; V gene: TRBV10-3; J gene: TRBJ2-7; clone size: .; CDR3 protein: CATKDRGSDEQYF; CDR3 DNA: TGTGCCACCAAGGACAGGGGAAGCGACGAGCAGTACTTC